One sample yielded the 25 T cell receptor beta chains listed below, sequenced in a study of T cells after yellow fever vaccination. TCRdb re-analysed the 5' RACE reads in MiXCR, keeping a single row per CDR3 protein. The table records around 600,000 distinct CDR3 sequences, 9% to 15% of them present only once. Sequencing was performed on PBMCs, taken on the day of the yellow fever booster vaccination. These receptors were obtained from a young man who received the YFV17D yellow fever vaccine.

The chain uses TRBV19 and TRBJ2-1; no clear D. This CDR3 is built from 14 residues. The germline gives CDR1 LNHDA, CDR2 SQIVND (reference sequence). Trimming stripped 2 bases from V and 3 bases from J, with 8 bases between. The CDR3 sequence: CASSIYHLYNEQFF. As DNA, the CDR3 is TGTGCCAGTAGTATATACCACCTCTACAATGAGCAGTTCTTC.

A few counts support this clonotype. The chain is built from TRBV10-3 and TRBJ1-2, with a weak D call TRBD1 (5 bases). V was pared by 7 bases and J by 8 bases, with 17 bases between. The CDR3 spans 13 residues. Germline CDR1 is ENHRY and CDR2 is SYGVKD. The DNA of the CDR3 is TGTGCCATCAAACCCAGGGATATAGGGGGCTACACCTTC. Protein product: CAIKPRDIGGYTF.

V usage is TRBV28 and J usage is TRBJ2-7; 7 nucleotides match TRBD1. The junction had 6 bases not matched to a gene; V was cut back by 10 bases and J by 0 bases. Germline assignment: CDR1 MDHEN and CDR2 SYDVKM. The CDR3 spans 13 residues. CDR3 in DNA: TGTGCCACCCGGACAGGAAGCTCCTACGAGCAGTACTTC. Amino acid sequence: CATRTGSSYEQYF.

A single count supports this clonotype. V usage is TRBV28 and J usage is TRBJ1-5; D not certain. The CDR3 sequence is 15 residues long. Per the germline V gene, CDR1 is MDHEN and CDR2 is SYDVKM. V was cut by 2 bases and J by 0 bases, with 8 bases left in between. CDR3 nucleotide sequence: TGTGCCAGCAGTTTAGTACGCTTTAGCAATCAGCCCCAGCATTTT. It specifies CASSLVRFSNQPQHF.

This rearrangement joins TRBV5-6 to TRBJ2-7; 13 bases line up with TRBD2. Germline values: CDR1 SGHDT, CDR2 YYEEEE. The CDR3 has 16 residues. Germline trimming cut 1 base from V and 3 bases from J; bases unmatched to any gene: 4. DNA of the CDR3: TGTGCCAGCAGCTTGTACCGACTAGCGGGAGGCTACGAGCAGTACTTC. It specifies CASSLYRLAGGYEQYF.

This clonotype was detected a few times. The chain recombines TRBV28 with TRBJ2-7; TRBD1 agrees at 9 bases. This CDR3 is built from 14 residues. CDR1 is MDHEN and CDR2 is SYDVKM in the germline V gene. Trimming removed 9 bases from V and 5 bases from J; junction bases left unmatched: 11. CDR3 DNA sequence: TGTGCCAGTTACCCCCGGGACAGGGTAAACGAGCAGTACTTC. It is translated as CASYPRDRVNEQYF.

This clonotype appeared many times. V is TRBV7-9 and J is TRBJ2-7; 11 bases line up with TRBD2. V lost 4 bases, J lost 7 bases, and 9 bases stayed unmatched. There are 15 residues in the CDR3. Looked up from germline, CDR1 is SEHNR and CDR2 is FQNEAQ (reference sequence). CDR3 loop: CASSSGGLAVFEQYF. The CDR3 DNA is TGTGCCAGCAGCTCGGGGGGACTAGCGGTTTTTGAGCAGTACTTC.

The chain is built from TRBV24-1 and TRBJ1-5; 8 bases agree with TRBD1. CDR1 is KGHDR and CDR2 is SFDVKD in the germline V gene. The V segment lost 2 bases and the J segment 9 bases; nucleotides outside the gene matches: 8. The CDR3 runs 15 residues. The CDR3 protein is CATSDSPGTGGPQHF. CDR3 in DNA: TGTGCCACCAGTGATTCCCCCGGGACAGGCGGGCCCCAGCATTTT.

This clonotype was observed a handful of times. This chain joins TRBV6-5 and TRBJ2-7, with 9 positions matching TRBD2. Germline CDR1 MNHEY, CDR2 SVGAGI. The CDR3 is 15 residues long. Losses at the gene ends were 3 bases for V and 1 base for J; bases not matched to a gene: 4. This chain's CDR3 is CASSYATSGSYEQYF. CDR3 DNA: TGTGCCAGCAGTTATGCCACTAGCGGGTCCTACGAGCAGTACTTC.

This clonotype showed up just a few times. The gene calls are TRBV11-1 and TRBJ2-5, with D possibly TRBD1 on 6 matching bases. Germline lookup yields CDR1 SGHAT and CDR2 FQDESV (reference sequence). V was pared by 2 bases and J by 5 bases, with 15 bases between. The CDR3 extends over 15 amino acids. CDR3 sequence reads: CASSLSRQDGETQYF. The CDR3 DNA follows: TGTGCCAGCAGCTTATCCCGACAGGATGGGGAGACCCAGTACTTC.

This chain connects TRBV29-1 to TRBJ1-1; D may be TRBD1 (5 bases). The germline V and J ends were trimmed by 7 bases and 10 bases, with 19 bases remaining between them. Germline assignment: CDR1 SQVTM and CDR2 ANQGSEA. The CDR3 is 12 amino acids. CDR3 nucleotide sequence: TGCAGCGCCCAACCCGCCGGGGGTGGAGCTTTCTTT. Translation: CSAQPAGGGAFF.

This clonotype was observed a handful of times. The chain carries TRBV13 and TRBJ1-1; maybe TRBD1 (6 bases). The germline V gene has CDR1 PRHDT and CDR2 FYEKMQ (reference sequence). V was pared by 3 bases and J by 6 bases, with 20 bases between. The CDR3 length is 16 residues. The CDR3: CASSFSWGAGDPEAFF. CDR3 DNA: TGTGCCAGCAGCTTCAGCTGGGGGGCGGGGGATCCTGAAGCTTTCTTT.

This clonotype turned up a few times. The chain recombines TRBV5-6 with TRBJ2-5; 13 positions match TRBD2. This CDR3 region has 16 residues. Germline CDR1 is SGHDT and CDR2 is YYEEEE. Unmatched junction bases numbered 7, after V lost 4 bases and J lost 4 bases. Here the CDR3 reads CASSGRLAGGSETQYF. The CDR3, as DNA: TGTGCCAGCAGCGGTCGACTAGCGGGAGGTTCAGAGACCCAGTACTTC.

For the CDR3, the DNA is TGTGCCACCAGCAGACCGGAGGGGGTTGGCACCGGGGAGCTGTTTTTT. This codes for CATSRPEGVGTGELFF. J is TRBJ2-2 and V is TRBV15, with D perhaps matching TRBD1 or TRBD2 (6 bases each). The CDR3 has 16 amino acids. In germline, CDR1 is LNHNV, CDR2 YYDKDF (reference sequence). V was shortened by 2 bases and J by 4 bases, with 14 bases between the two germline ends.

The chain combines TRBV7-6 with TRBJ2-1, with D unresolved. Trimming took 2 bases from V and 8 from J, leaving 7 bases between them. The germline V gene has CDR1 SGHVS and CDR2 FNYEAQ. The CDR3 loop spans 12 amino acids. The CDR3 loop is CASSLSPDEQFF. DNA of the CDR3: TGTGCCAGCAGCTTATCTCCGGATGAGCAGTTCTTC.

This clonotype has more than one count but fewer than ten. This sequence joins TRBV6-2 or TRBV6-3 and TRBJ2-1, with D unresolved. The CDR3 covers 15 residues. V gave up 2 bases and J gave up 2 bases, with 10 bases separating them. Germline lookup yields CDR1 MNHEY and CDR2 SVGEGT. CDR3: CASSYTARPYNEQFF. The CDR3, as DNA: TGTGCCAGCAGTTACACGGCTAGACCCTACAATGAGCAGTTCTTC.

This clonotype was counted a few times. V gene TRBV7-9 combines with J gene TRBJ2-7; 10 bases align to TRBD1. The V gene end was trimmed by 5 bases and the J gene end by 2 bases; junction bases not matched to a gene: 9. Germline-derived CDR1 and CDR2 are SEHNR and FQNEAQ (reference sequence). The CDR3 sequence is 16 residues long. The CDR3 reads CASSDGQGGNTYEQYF. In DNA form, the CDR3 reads TGTGCCAGCAGCGACGGACAGGGGGGAAACACCTACGAGCAGTACTTC.

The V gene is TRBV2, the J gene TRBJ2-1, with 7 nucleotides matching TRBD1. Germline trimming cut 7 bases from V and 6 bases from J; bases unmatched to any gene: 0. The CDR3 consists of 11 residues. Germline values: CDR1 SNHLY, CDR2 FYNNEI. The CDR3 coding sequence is TGTGCCAGCAAGGGGGCCAATGAGCAGTTCTTC. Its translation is CASKGANEQFF.

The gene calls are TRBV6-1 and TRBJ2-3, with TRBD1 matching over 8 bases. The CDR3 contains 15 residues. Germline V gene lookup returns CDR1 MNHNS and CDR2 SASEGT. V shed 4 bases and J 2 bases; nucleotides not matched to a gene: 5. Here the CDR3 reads CASSAGTGYTDTQYF. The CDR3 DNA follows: TGTGCCAGCAGTGCCGGGACAGGTTACACAGATACGCAGTATTTT.

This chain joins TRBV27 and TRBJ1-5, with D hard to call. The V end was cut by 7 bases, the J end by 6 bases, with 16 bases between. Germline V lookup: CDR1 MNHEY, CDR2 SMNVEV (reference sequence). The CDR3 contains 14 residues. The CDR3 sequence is CASNHLGSGQPQHF. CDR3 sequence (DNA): TGTGCCAGCAACCATCTAGGGTCGGGTCAGCCCCAGCATTTT.

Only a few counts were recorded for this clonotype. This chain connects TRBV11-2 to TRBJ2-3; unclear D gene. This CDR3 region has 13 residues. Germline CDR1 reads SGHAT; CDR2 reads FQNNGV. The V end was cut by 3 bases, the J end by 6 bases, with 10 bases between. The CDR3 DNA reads TGTGCCAGCAGCTTGCATGCGTCCGATACGCAGTATTTT. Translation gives CASSLHASDTQYF.

CDR3 residues: CASSQPLDNEQFF. The DNA of the CDR3 is TGTGCCAGCAGCCAACCACTAGATAATGAGCAGTTCTTC. The chain employs TRBV14 and TRBJ2-1; TRBD2 might be the D (5 bases). CDR1 is SGHDN and CDR2 is FVKESK in the germline V gene. This CDR3 has 13 residues. The V and J ends lost 2 bases and 7 bases respectively, with 9 bases between them.

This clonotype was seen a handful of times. CDR3 sequence reads: CASSPAGQDLQETQYF. In DNA, the CDR3 is TGTGCCAGCTCGCCTGCGGGACAGGACCTCCAAGAGACCCAGTACTTC. This chain joins TRBV18 and TRBJ2-5; 8 bases align to TRBD1. Germline loops: CDR1 KGHSH, CDR2 LQKENI. J gave up 1 base and V 6 bases, and 10 bases lay outside the gene matches. There are 16 residues in the CDR3.

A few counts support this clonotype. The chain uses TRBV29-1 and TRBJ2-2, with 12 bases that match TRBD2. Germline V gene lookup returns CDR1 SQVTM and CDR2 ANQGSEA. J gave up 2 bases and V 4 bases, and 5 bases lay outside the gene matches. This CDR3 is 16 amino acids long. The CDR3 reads CSVARTSGINTGELFF. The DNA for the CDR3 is TGCAGCGTTGCGAGGACTAGCGGGATTAACACCGGGGAGCTGTTTTTT.

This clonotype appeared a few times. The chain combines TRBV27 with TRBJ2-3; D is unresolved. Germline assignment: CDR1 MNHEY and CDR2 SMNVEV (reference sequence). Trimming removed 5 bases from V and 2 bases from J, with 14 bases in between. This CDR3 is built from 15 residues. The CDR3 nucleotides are TGTGCCAGCAGTAGTGGTGGAAGGACCACAGATACGCAGTATTTT. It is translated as CASSSGGRTTDTQYF.